Below, 21 T cell receptor beta chains from the same sample are listed, as sequenced in a study of cytomegalovirus exposure and HLA in healthy donors. Primers included in the PCR were 60 Vbeta and 13 Jbeta primers. Clones were sequenced by immunoSEQ multiplex PCR, and TCRdb holds only the in-frame ones, with some missing. The profile covers about 140,000 clones, with around four fifths appearing a single time and approximately 4.3% taken by the ten largest. Sequenced input: PBMCs. The receptors derive from a man aged 25 to 45 in good health.

This clone has a single count. The V call is TRBV7-8, the J call TRBJ1-1, with D possibly TRBD1 on 6 matching bases. V was shortened by 8 bases and J by 5 bases, with 21 bases between the two germline ends. Germline CDR1 SGHVS, CDR2 FQNEAQ. The CDR3 consists of 15 residues. The CDR3 sequence: CASHSRGRGVTEAFF. The CDR3 DNA is TGTGCCAGCCACTCTCGGGGCAGGGGTGTTACTGAAGCTTTCTTT.

The V call is TRBV19, the J call TRBJ2-1; TRBD2 matches 9 bases. Per the germline V gene, CDR1 is LNHDA and CDR2 is SQIVND (reference sequence). The CDR3 is 14 residues long. The V segment lost 8 bases and the J segment 5 bases; nucleotides outside the gene matches: 7. CDR3 in DNA: TGTGCCAGTGTTGCGGGAGGGTTCCACAATGAGCAGTTCTTC. Residues: CASVAGGFHNEQFF.

V usage is TRBV2 and J usage is TRBJ2-2, with TRBD2 matching over 9 bases. The J segment lost 5 bases and the V segment lost 1 base, leaving 11 bases of the junction unmatched. The germline CDR1 and CDR2 sequences are SNHLY and FYNNEI. This CDR3 has 18 residues. The CDR3 nucleotides read TGTGCCAGCAGTGAAGATATTAGCGGGAGCTTTCATACCGGGGAGCTGTTTTTT. The encoded protein is CASSEDISGSFHTGELFF. Full variable domain (outside the CDR3, taken from reference TRBV2 and TRBJ2-2): EPEVTQTPSHQVTQMGQEVILRCVPISNHLYFYWYRQILGQKVEFLVSFYNNEISEKSEIFDDQFSVERPDGSNFTLKIRSTKLEDSAMYFCASSEDISGSFHTGELFFGEGSRLTVL.

V and J are TRBV7-8 and TRBJ1-1, with D possibly being TRBD1 (5 bases). Germline V gives CDR1 SGHVS, CDR2 FQNEAQ. This CDR3 comprises 13 residues. Trimming left V 3 bases short and J 2 bases short, with 7 bases between. CDR3 nucleotide sequence: TGTGCCAGCAGCTTGACAGTAAACACTGAAGCTTTCTTT. Translated: CASSLTVNTEAFF.

This clone has a single count. The chain recombines TRBV7-9 with TRBJ1-4, with no clear D. The CDR3 totals 14 residues. Trimming took 6 bases from V and 0 from J, leaving 8 bases between them. Germline V CDR1 and CDR2: SEHNR, FQNEAQ (reference sequence). The CDR3 loop is CASRFGATNEKLFF. The CDR3 nucleotides read TGTGCCAGCAGGTTCGGGGCAACTAATGAAAAACTGTTTTTT.

This clone was counted between two and nine times. V and J are TRBV29-1 and TRBJ2-3, with 10 bases fitting TRBD2. The CDR3 sequence is 15 residues long. The germline gives CDR1 SQVTM, CDR2 ANQGSEA. Trimming at V came to 3 bases and at J to 4 bases, leaving 7 bases not matched to a gene. As DNA, the CDR3 is TGCAGCGTTGATGCCCTAGCGGGAGCGGCAGATACGCAGTATTTT. Encoded protein: CSVDALAGAADTQYF.

The V and J genes are TRBV11-2 and TRBJ2-1, with 11 bases aligning to TRBD2. J gave up 7 bases and V 10 bases, and 6 bases lay outside the gene matches. The CDR3 runs 13 residues. Germline V lookup: CDR1 SGHAT, CDR2 FQNNGV. CDR3 DNA: TGTGCCACAGGCCTAGCGGGGGGTAATGAGCAGTTCTTC. As protein: CATGLAGGNEQFF.

V gene TRBV7-8 combines with J gene TRBJ1-6; D gene uncertain. The CDR3 loop spans 12 amino acids. The V gene lost 3 bases and the J gene lost 9 bases, with 6 bases spanning the gap. The V gene's germline CDR1 is SGHVS and CDR2 FQNEAQ. The CDR3 spells CASSFGVSPLHF. The CDR3 region has the DNA TGTGCCAGCAGCTTCGGGGTTTCACCCCTCCACTTT.

V is TRBV28 and J is TRBJ2-3; TRBD2 agrees at 12 bases. The CDR3 runs to 20 residues. Germline loops: CDR1 MDHEN, CDR2 SYDVKM. V was pared by 5 bases and J by 6 bases, with 21 bases of the junction left unmatched. CDR3 region: CASSTPGTGRLAGDVDTQYF. The CDR3 DNA reads TGTGCCAGCAGTACCCCCGGGACAGGACGACTAGCGGGAGACGTTGATACGCAGTATTTT.

This clone has only one observation. The rearrangement joins TRBV5-4 to TRBJ2-7, with D possibly matching TRBD1 (6 bases). This CDR3 comprises 14 residues. The germline gives CDR1 SGHNT, CDR2 YYREEE (reference sequence). The V and J ends lost 1 base and 3 bases respectively, with 11 bases between them. The CDR3 sequence is CASSLKGDGYEQYF. CDR3 DNA: TGTGCCAGCAGCTTGAAGGGGGATGGCTACGAGCAGTACTTC.

The sample holds one count of this clone. The chain links TRBV5-1 to TRBJ2-7; TRBD1 aligns across 7 bases. V lost 4 bases, J lost 3 bases, and 4 bases stayed unmatched. The CDR3 spans 13 residues. CDR1 SGHRS and CDR2 YFSETQ come from the germline V gene. In DNA, the CDR3 is TGCGCCAGCAGCCGGGGACAGATCTACGAGCAGTACTTC. Protein sequence: CASSRGQIYEQYF.

The CDR3 DNA sequence: TGTGCCAGCAGCCCGACTAGCGGATACAATGAGCAGTTCTTC. This translates into CASSPTSGYNEQFF. The chain has TRBV9 and TRBJ2-1, with 9 bases matching TRBD2. CDR3 length equals 14 residues. CDR1 SGDLS and CDR2 YYNGEE come from the germline V gene. V was clipped by 4 bases and J by 4 bases; unmatched bases: 3.

The chain combines TRBV5-1 with TRBJ2-2, with 9 bases lining up with TRBD1. CDR3 size: 16 residues. Germline values: CDR1 SGHRS, CDR2 YFSETQ. With V trimmed by 5 bases and J by 4 bases, 9 bases remained unmatched. The CDR3 DNA is TGCGCCAGCAGAGATCCGGGACAGGGAGTCACCGGGGAGCTGTTTTTT. Protein: CASRDPGQGVTGELFF.

The gene calls are TRBV28 and TRBJ2-7, with TRBD1 matching 9 bases. V was clipped by 6 bases and J by 6 bases; unmatched bases: 9. Per germline, CDR1 MDHEN and CDR2 SYDVKM. There are 14 residues in the CDR3. CDR3 DNA sequence: TGTGCCAGCAGGTCCCCGGGACAGGGTGGCGAGCAGTACTTC. Its translation: CASRSPGQGGEQYF.

J is TRBJ1-4 and V is TRBV19, with D hard to call. The CDR3 totals 14 residues. Per germline, CDR1 LNHDA and CDR2 SQIVND (reference sequence). V gave up 4 bases and J gave up 5 bases, with 11 bases separating them. The CDR3 nucleotides are TGTGCCAGTAGTACGCCGGGAAGCAATGAAAAACTGTTTTTT. It yields the protein CASSTPGSNEKLFF.

The V call is TRBV7-2, the J call TRBJ2-3, with D possibly TRBD1 on 7 matching bases. The CDR3 sequence is 17 residues long. V was shortened by 10 bases and J by 1 base, with 24 bases between the two germline ends. Germline values: CDR1 SGHTA, CDR2 FQGNSA. Here the CDR3 reads CATQGGTVVLGTDTQYF. CDR3 DNA sequence: TGTGCCACGCAGGGGGGCACGGTCGTCTTGGGCACAGATACGCAGTATTTT.

This clone was found a few times. This chain connects TRBV5-4 to TRBJ2-5; a weak D match, TRBD2 (7 bases). Germline CDR1 is SGHNT and CDR2 is YYREEE (reference sequence). Trimming removed 9 bases from V and 0 bases from J, with 15 bases in between. This CDR3 contains 14 residues. CDR3 residues: CAIGGPAYQETQYF. The CDR3 DNA sequence: TGTGCCATCGGGGGGCCAGCTTACCAAGAGACCCAGTACTTC.

The CDR3: CASSFPPTGTGQRELFF. The CDR3 DNA reads as TGTGCCAGCAGCTTCCCCCCGACTGGGACAGGCCAGAGGGAGCTGTTTTTT. This rearrangement joins TRBV11-3 to TRBJ2-2, with 8 nucleotides matching TRBD1. V lost 3 bases, J lost 9 bases, and 15 bases stayed unmatched. CDR3 length equals 17 residues. Per the germline V gene, CDR1 is SGHNT and CDR2 is YENEEA. The full variable domain, with the rest looked up from reference TRBV11-3 and TRBJ2-2, is EAGVVQSPRYKIIEKKQPVAFWCNPISGHNTLYWYLQNLGQGPELLIRYENEEAVDDSQLPKDRFSAERLKGVDSTLKIQPAELGDSAVYLCASSFPPTGTGQRELFFGEGSRLTVL.

The chain employs TRBV30 and TRBJ2-5; TRBD1 agrees at 7 bases. The J call is doubtful: the DNA matches TRBJ2-7 better. This CDR3 has 11 residues. CDR1 and CDR2 (germline): GTSNPN, SVGIG (reference sequence). The CDR3 loop reads CAWGTAYEQYF. For the CDR3, the DNA is TGTGCCTGGGGGACAGCCTACGAGCAGTACTTC.

The V and J genes are TRBV5-4 and TRBJ2-1, with 7 positions matching TRBD2. J lost 6 bases, V lost 2 bases, and 11 bases had no gene match. This CDR3 is 16 amino acids long. Germline V gene data show CDR1 as SGHNT and CDR2 as YYREEE (reference sequence). CDR3 loop: CASSFGRLAGTNEQFF. DNA of the CDR3: TGTGCCAGCAGCTTTGGTAGGTTAGCGGGCACCAATGAGCAGTTCTTC. The complete variable domain, with remaining parts taken from reference TRBV5-4 and TRBJ2-1, reads ETGVTQSPTHLIKTRGQQVTLRCSSQSGHNTVSWYQQALGQGPQFIFQYYREEENGRGNFPPRFSGLQFPNYSSELNVNALELDDSALYLCASSFGRLAGTNEQFFGPGTRLTVL.

V is TRBV29-1 and J is TRBJ2-2, with TRBD1 identical over 8 bases. After removal of 4 bases from V and 2 bases from J, the junction contained 6 bases not matched to a gene. The CDR3 loop spans 15 amino acids. CDR1 and CDR2 (germline): SQVTM, ANQGSEA. The CDR3 DNA reads as TGCAGCGTTGCTGGGACAGGTGATAACACCGGGGAGCTGTTTTTT. Residues: CSVAGTGDNTGELFF.